This T cell receptor (beta chain) came from a study of blood T cell repertoires in COVID-19. Study in general: Samples taken during acute and convalescent COVID-19 were collected in the United States, Italy and Spain. T cells, B-cell-depleted T cells, or PBMCs supplied cDNA or gDNA.

The CDR3 consists of 12 residues. The J segment lost 9 bases and the V segment lost 5 bases, leaving 2 bases of the junction unmatched. CDR1 and CDR2 (germline): LNHDA, SQIVND (reference sequence). Clones were read by immunoSEQ multiplex PCR, and TCRdb kept only the in-frame ones, dropping some. In the table there are roughly 250,000 clones, 84% of which are singletons. What was sequenced was peripheral blood. This chain connects TRBV19 to TRBJ2-3, with 10 bases matching TRBD2. The source is a human donor in a cohort sampled during active COVID-19. CDR3 residues: CASSSAGGTQYF. For the CDR3, the DNA is TGTGCCAGTAGTTCAGCGGGAGGGACGCAGTATTTT. The variable domain in full, completed from reference TRBV19 and TRBJ2-3, reads DGGITQSPKYLFRKEGQNVTLSCEQNLNHDAMYWYRQDPGQGLRLIYYSQIVNDFQKGDIAEGYSVSREKKESFPLTVTSAQKNPTAFYLCASSSAGGTQYFGPGTRLTVL.